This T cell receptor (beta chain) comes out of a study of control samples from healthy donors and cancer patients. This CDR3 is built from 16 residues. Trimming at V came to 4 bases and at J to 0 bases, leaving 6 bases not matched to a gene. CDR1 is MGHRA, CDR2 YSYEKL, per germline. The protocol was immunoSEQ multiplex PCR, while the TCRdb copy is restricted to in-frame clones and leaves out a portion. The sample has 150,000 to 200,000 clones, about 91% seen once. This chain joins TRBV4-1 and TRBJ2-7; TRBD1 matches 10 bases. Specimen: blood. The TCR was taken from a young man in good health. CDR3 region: CASSRRDRGNSYEQYF. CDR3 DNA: TGCGCCAGCAGCCGTAGGGACAGGGGAAACTCCTACGAGCAGTACTTC.